These T cell receptor beta chains were read from a single sample in a study of shared clonotypes between healthy human individuals. Profiled with immunoSEQ multiplex PCR; TCRdb holds only in-frame clones, not every one. The table has some 1,400,000 clones, roughly 96% seen once. The sample was naive CD4+ T cells sorted from blood. These receptors all come from a man under 40 in good health. Both conserved end residues are part of each CDR3. The D gene is left open where the match is weak. Only part of the rows carry a size: once, few, many, or a class if the clone is expanded.

D gene: TRBD2; V gene: TRBV7-9; clone size: NA; J gene: TRBJ2-1; CDR3 protein: CASSLVGLAYQQFF; CDR3 DNA: TGTGCCAGCAGCTTAGTAGGACTAGCGTATCAGCAGTTCTTC
D gene: NA; V gene: TRBV2; clone size: NA; J gene: TRBJ2-1; CDR3 protein: CASSAVTSYNEQFF; CDR3 DNA: TGTGCCAGCAGTGCGGTTACCTCCTACAATGAGCAGTTCTTC
D gene: TRBD2; V gene: TRBV6-1; clone size: NA; J gene: TRBJ2-7; CDR3 protein: CASNRLAASYEQYF; CDR3 DNA: TGTGCCAGCAACAGACTAGCGGCCTCCTACGAGCAGTACTTC
D gene: NA; V gene: TRBV14; clone size: NA; J gene: TRBJ2-1; CDR3 protein: CASSLGGLEQFF; CDR3 DNA: TGTGCCAGCAGCCTAGGGGGGCTTGAGCAGTTCTTC
D gene: NA; V gene: TRBV5-6; clone size: NA; J gene: TRBJ1-5; CDR3 protein: CASSLSNQPQHF; CDR3 DNA: TGTGCCAGCAGCCTTAGCAATCAGCCCCAGCATTTT
D gene: TRBD2; V gene: TRBV14; clone size: NA; J gene: TRBJ2-1; CDR3 protein: CASSQDRGLAESEQFF; CDR3 DNA: TGTGCCAGCAGCCAAGATCGGGGACTAGCGGAGTCTGAGCAGTTCTTC
D gene: NA; V gene: TRBV5-1; clone size: NA; J gene: TRBJ2-5; CDR3 protein: CASSFRATGGQETQYF; CDR3 DNA: TGCGCCAGCAGCTTTCGGGCAACGGGCGGGCAAGAGACCCAGTACTTC
D gene: TRBD1; V gene: TRBV6-5; clone size: NA; J gene: TRBJ1-2; CDR3 protein: CASSYPGQGTYGYTF; CDR3 DNA: TGTGCCAGCAGTTACCCGGGACAGGGGACATATGGCTACACCTTC
D gene: TRBD2; V gene: TRBV6-1; clone size: NA; J gene: TRBJ2-7; CDR3 protein: CASGQGLAGGYEQYF; CDR3 DNA: TGTGCCTCCGGCCAGGGGCTAGCGGGAGGCTACGAGCAGTACTTC
D gene: NA; V gene: TRBV25-1; clone size: NA; J gene: TRBJ2-3; CDR3 protein: CASSATDTQYF; CDR3 DNA: TGTGCCAGCAGTGCAACAGATACGCAGTATTTT
D gene: TRBD2; V gene: TRBV28; clone size: NA; J gene: TRBJ2-7; CDR3 protein: CASSSQEASGMTYEQYF; CDR3 DNA: TGTGCCAGCAGTTCGCAGGAGGCTAGCGGGATGACCTACGAGCAGTACTTC
D gene: TRBD2; V gene: TRBV9; clone size: once; J gene: TRBJ2-3; CDR3 protein: CASSPGLADTDTQYF; CDR3 DNA: TGTGCCAGCAGCCCAGGACTAGCGGACACAGATACGCAGTATTTT
D gene: NA; V gene: TRBV7-9; clone size: NA; J gene: TRBJ1-2; CDR3 protein: CASSFQSVVAGYTF; CDR3 DNA: TGTGCCAGCAGCTTCCAGAGCGTAGTGGCTGGCTACACCTTC
D gene: TRBD1; V gene: TRBV10-3; clone size: NA; J gene: TRBJ2-1; CDR3 protein: CAISEAGTGALKQFF; CDR3 DNA: TGTGCCATCAGTGAGGCCGGGACAGGGGCCTTAAAGCAGTTCTTC
D gene: NA; V gene: TRBV18; clone size: once; J gene: TRBJ2-2; CDR3 protein: CASSPLVLGNTGELFF; CDR3 DNA: TGTGCCAGCTCACCACTGGTTCTAGGAAACACCGGGGAGCTGTTTTTT
D gene: TRBD1; V gene: TRBV5-4; clone size: NA; J gene: TRBJ1-2; CDR3 protein: CASSPQGAGTYTF; CDR3 DNA: TGTGCCAGCAGCCCCCAGGGGGCAGGCACCTACACCTTC
D gene: NA; V gene: TRBV9; clone size: NA; J gene: TRBJ2-7; CDR3 protein: CASSAAGTAPTVQYF; CDR3 DNA: TGTGCCAGCAGCGCCGCCGGGACTGCACCGACTGTGCAGTACTTC
D gene: TRBD1; V gene: TRBV28; clone size: NA; J gene: TRBJ1-5; CDR3 protein: CASSSTGPLMDQPQHF; CDR3 DNA: TGTGCCAGCAGTTCGACAGGGCCCCTGATGGATCAGCCCCAGCATTTT
D gene: TRBD2; V gene: TRBV4-2; clone size: NA; J gene: TRBJ2-1; CDR3 protein: CASSQVPAGGGNEQFF; CDR3 DNA: TGTGCCAGCAGCCAAGTTCCGGCGGGAGGGGGCAATGAGCAGTTCTTC